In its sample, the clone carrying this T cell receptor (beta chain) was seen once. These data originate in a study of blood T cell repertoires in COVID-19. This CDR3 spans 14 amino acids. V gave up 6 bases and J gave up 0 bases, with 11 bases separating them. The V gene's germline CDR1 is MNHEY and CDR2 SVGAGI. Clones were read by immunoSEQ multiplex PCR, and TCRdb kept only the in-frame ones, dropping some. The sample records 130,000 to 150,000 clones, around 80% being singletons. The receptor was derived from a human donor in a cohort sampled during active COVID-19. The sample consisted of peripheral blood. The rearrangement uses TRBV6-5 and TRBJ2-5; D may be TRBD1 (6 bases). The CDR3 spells CASRVGTNQETQYF. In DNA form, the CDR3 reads TGTGCCAGCAGGGTGGGGACAAACCAAGAGACCCAGTACTTC.